The 7 T cell receptor beta chains below come from one sample, sequenced in a study. Each CDR3 protein is one row after TCRdb ran MiXCR on the 5' RACE reads. The sample consists of around 6,800 distinct CDR3 sequences, around 70% of them appearing once. Treg sorting used a CD4+CD25+CD127-/low gate. Sequenced material: tumor-infiltrating Tregs sorted from the breast tumor. The receptors come from a female donor with breast cancer.

This clonotype was seen more than once but under ten times. The chain has TRBV7-3 and TRBJ2-5, with 12 bases matching TRBD2. Germline values: CDR1 SGHTA, CDR2 FQGTGA. The CDR3 loop spans 17 amino acids. The V gene end was trimmed by 6 bases and the J gene end by 3 bases; junction bases not matched to a gene: 11. CDR3 loop: CASSLKSASGGEETQYF. CDR3 DNA: TGTGCCAGCAGTCTAAAATCGGCTAGCGGGGGGGAAGAGACCCAGTACTTC.

This chain connects TRBV7-9 to TRBJ1-2; D gene uncertain. CDR3 length: 14 amino acids. CDR1 and CDR2 from the germline V gene are SEHNR and FQNEAQ (reference sequence). Trimming removed 0 bases at V and 4 bases at J, with 9 bases between. As DNA, the CDR3 is TGTGCCAGCAGCTTAGCGACACCCCTCTATGGCTACACCTTC. The encoded protein is CASSLATPLYGYTF.

This clonotype came up a few times. The CDR3 nucleotides are TGTGCCAGCAGCCAAGATTTTAGGGGAACTGAAGCTTTCTTT. This gives the protein CASSQDFRGTEAFF. The V and J genes are TRBV4-2 and TRBJ1-1; a possible D gene is TRBD1 (5 bases). The CDR3 is 14 residues long. Germline V gene data show CDR1 as LGHNA and CDR2 as YNFKEQ. Trimming stripped 0 bases from V and 5 bases from J, with 10 bases between.

This clonotype has a single count. The gene calls are TRBV4-2 and TRBJ2-7; unclear D gene. Trimming took off 0 bases at V and 7 bases at J, with 13 bases between the two ends. The CDR3 length is 14 residues. CDR1 is LGHNA, CDR2 YNFKEQ, per germline. CDR3 bases: TGTGCCAGCAGCCAAGAGGTTACAGCCTTGGAGCAGTACTTC. This sequence encodes CASSQEVTALEQYF.

The CDR3 coding sequence is TGTGCCAGCAGTTTATCCGGCCTTCCGGGACTCCCCTACAATGAGCAGTTCTTC. This sequence encodes CASSLSGLPGLPYNEQFF. This rearrangement joins TRBV27 to TRBJ2-1, with D possibly matching TRBD2 (6 bases). Germline loops: CDR1 MNHEY, CDR2 SMNVEV (reference sequence). Trimming left V 0 bases short and J 2 bases short, with 17 bases between. CDR3 length: 18 residues.

J is TRBJ1-5 and V is TRBV19; D possibly corresponds to TRBD1 (5 bases). V was trimmed by 7 bases and J by 1 base, leaving 11 bases between them. Germline V lookup: CDR1 LNHDA, CDR2 SQIVND (reference sequence). This CDR3 contains 14 residues. The CDR3, as DNA: TGTGCCAGTAAAACGGGGGAGAGCAATCAGCCCCAGCATTTT. Protein product: CASKTGESNQPQHF.

The V gene is TRBV13, the J gene TRBJ2-3, with TRBD2 identical over 8 bases. Germline V gene sequence: CDR1 PRHDT, CDR2 FYEKMQ (reference sequence). The length of the CDR3 is 13 residues. V shed 8 bases and J 4 bases; nucleotides not matched to a gene: 5. CDR3 sequence: CASLRREADTQYF. The CDR3 coding sequence is TGTGCCAGCTTAAGGCGGGAGGCAGATACGCAGTATTTT.